The source of this TCR beta chain is a study of blood T cell repertoires in COVID-19. Study information: PBMCs, B-cell-depleted T cells, or T cells were the source of the cDNA or gDNA that made up the material.

Sequencing was performed with immunoSEQ multiplex PCR; in TCRdb, only in-frame clones are kept and a portion is missing. The sample records approximately 310,000 clones, 70% to 90% being singletons. This clone was counted only a few times. Germline V gene data show CDR1 as SGHTA and CDR2 as FQGTGA. J gave up 3 bases and V 5 bases, and 11 bases lay outside the gene matches. CDR3 length equals 16 residues. Enrollees, about 18 to 95 years old, lived in some 24 US areas. The receptor was derived from a man aged 25-45 years who had recovered from COVID-19. The chain uses TRBV7-3 and TRBJ2-3; 7 nucleotides agree with TRBD2. Sequenced: PBMCs or T cells enriched from blood (not recorded which). The CDR3 nucleotides read TGTGCCAGCAGCACCCAGGGCGGGGGACCTACAGATACGCAGTATTTT. Residues: CASSTQGGGPTDTQYF.